A single sample is the source of the 15 T cell receptor beta chains below, sequenced in a study of control samples from healthy donors and cancer patients (dated by TCRdb to 2020 to 2022). The library relied on the immunoSEQ multiplex PCR assay. As stored in TCRdb, this immuneACCESS dataset retains in-frame rearrangements with V and J assigned. A fraction of the clones does not appear; measured against another copy, unresolved V genes explain less than half of the discrepancy, and the remainder lacks a known reason. Across this sample there are under 200,000 clones, with 92% seen only once. The ten largest clonotypes hold 0.68% of the sample. The sample taken for sequencing was blood. These receptors came from a woman aged 30 to 39 in good health.

The J gene is TRBJ2-1, the V gene TRBV29-1, with D perhaps TRBD1 or TRBD2 (5 bases each). Germline V gives CDR1 SQVTM, CDR2 ANQGSEA. Trimming left V 4 bases short and J 0 bases short, with 13 bases between. This CDR3 comprises 15 residues. CDR3 protein: CSVARDGLSYNEQFF. The CDR3 DNA reads TGCAGCGTTGCCCGGGACGGACTCTCCTACAATGAGCAGTTCTTC.

This chain connects TRBV15 to TRBJ2-1; a possible D gene is TRBD2 (6 bases). This CDR3 is 14 amino acids long. Between the trimmed V and J ends, which lost 3 bases and 6 bases, there was a span of 12 bases. Per germline, CDR1 LNHNV and CDR2 YYDKDF (reference sequence). CDR3 region: CATSSSGLVNEQFF. CDR3 sequence (DNA): TGTGCCACCAGCAGTTCGGGACTCGTCAATGAGCAGTTCTTC.

The J gene is TRBJ2-1, the V gene TRBV5-5; 8 nucleotides line up with TRBD2. Unmatched junction bases numbered 8, after V lost 4 bases and J lost 5 bases. Germline CDR1 is SGHKS and CDR2 is YYEKEE (reference sequence). This CDR3 is built from 15 residues. Written as DNA, the CDR3 is TGTGCCAGCAGCCCCTGGACTAGCCGAGACAATGAGCAGTTCTTC. It is translated as CASSPWTSRDNEQFF.

The J gene is TRBJ2-5, the V gene TRBV30, with D tentatively TRBD2 (5 bases). This CDR3 spans 14 amino acids. V was pared by 6 bases and J by 1 base, with 15 bases between. CDR1 is GTSNPN and CDR2 is SVGIG in the germline V gene (reference sequence). CDR3 coding DNA: TGTGCCTGCAGCAGATCGGCGGGCCAAGAGACCCAGTACTTC. Translated, it gives CACSRSAGQETQYF.

The CDR3 sequence: CASSTGTSVADTQYF. CDR3 bases: TGTGCCAGCAGCACGGGGACTAGCGTTGCAGATACGCAGTATTTT. The chain is built from TRBV7-8 and TRBJ2-3; 10 bases are shared with TRBD2. V lost 5 bases to trimming and J lost 4 bases; unmatched junction nucleotides: 6. The CDR3 spans 15 residues. Germline V gives CDR1 SGHVS, CDR2 FQNEAQ. The full variable domain, its missing parts supplied by reference TRBV7-8 and TRBJ2-3, is GAGVSQSPRYKVAKRGQDVALRCDPISGHVSLFWYQQALGQGPEFLTYFQNEAQLDKSGLPSDRFFAERPEGSVSTLKIQRTQQEDSAVYLCASSTGTSVADTQYFGPGTRLTVL.

V usage is TRBV10-3 and J usage is TRBJ2-5, with D possibly matching TRBD2 (6 bases). Germline CDR1 reads ENHRY; CDR2 reads SYGVKD. The CDR3 has 11 amino acids. Trimming removed 10 bases at V and 2 bases at J, with 8 bases between. The CDR3 DNA is TGTGCCACCAGCGGGCAAGAGACCCAGTACTTC. Its protein is CATSGQETQYF.

This clone was counted a single time. The rearrangement links TRBV27 to TRBJ1-4; 9 bases agree with TRBD1. The ends lost 6 bases at V and 8 bases at J; junction bases unmatched: 4. Germline CDR1 reads MNHEY; CDR2 reads SMNVEV (reference sequence). This CDR3 contains 13 residues. CDR3 region: CASSPTGGEKLFF. As DNA, the CDR3 is TGTGCCAGCAGCCCTACAGGGGGCGAAAAACTGTTTTTT.

The chain joins TRBV24-1 to TRBJ2-6; TRBD1 aligns across 11 bases. This CDR3 is 18 amino acids long. Per germline, CDR1 KGHDR and CDR2 SFDVKD. V trimming: 3 bases; J trimming: 0 bases; junction bases outside the gene matches: 3. The CDR3: CATSDPGQGDSGANVLTF. The CDR3 DNA is TGTGCCACCAGTGATCCGGGACAGGGGGACTCTGGGGCCAACGTCCTGACTTTC.

This clone was found once. CDR3 amino acids: CASSSRVQETQYF. The CDR3 DNA sequence: TGTGCCAGCAGTTCCAGGGTCCAAGAGACCCAGTACTTC. The gene calls are TRBV28 and TRBJ2-5; maybe TRBD1 (5 bases). V was shortened by 4 bases and J by 1 base, with 7 bases between the two germline ends. CDR1 MDHEN and CDR2 SYDVKM come from the germline V gene. CDR3 length: 13 residues.

Regarding this clone: Other DNA sequences in the same sample also yield this CDR3. The rearrangement joins TRBV29-1 to TRBJ2-7; 8 bases align to TRBD1. The germline CDR1 and CDR2 sequences are SQVTM and ANQGSEA. J gave up 10 bases and V 2 bases, and 13 bases lay outside the gene matches. There are 14 residues in the CDR3. The CDR3 DNA reads as TGCAGCGTTGAAAGGGGGCAGGGGGCGGGCGAACAGTACTTC. Amino acids: CSVERGQGAGEQYF.

V usage is TRBV19 and J usage is TRBJ2-3; TRBD1 matches 7 bases. With V trimmed by 4 bases and J by 4 bases, 5 bases remained unmatched. The CDR3 contains 14 residues. CDR1 is LNHDA, CDR2 SQIVND, per germline (reference sequence). The CDR3 spells CASSTTGAADTQYF. As DNA, the CDR3 is TGTGCCAGTAGTACCACAGGGGCGGCAGATACGCAGTATTTT. The whole variable domain, filled in from reference TRBV19 and TRBJ2-3, reads DGGITQSPKYLFRKEGQNVTLSCEQNLNHDAMYWYRQDPGQGLRLIYYSQIVNDFQKGDIAEGYSVSREKKESFPLTVTSAQKNPTAFYLCASSTTGAADTQYFGPGTRLTVL.

The V gene is TRBV7-3, the J gene TRBJ2-1; 8 bases agree with TRBD1. The CDR3 contains 15 residues. Germline V gives CDR1 SGHTA, CDR2 FQGTGA. The V and J ends lost 5 bases and 3 bases, in that order; junction bases with no gene match: 6. The CDR3 DNA reads TGTGCCAGCAGCGTCACAGGGGGAAACTACAATGAGCAGTTCTTC. This codes for CASSVTGGNYNEQFF.

The V call is TRBV7-2, the J call TRBJ2-7, with TRBD2 matching over 12 bases. The CDR3 consists of 15 residues. J lost 7 bases, V lost 2 bases, and 6 bases had no gene match. Germline values: CDR1 SGHTA, CDR2 FQGNSA. The CDR3 DNA is TGTGCCAGCAGCTTAACTAGCGGGAGGCAGGAAGAGCAGTACTTC. This sequence encodes CASSLTSGRQEEQYF.

The rearrangement uses TRBV28 and TRBJ2-1; 9 nucleotides line up with TRBD2. The germline gives CDR1 MDHEN, CDR2 SYDVKM. After removal of 0 bases from V and 9 bases from J, the junction contained 12 bases not matched to a gene. The CDR3 consists of 17 residues. The CDR3 DNA follows: TGTGCCAGCAGTTTATGGGATCTCGCGGGAGGGCCTGGTGAGCAGTTCTTC. Translating it yields CASSLWDLAGGPGEQFF.

Note on this clone: Within the sample, other DNA sequences also encode this same CDR3. V usage is TRBV6-2 or TRBV6-3 and J usage is TRBJ1-5; D is undetermined. From germline, CDR1 is MNHEY and CDR2 SVGEGT. The ends were cut back, 4 bases at V and 0 bases at J, with 7 bases in the middle. The CDR3 runs 14 residues. The CDR3 is CASSSGYSNQPQHF. CDR3 coding DNA: TGTGCCAGCAGTTCGGGGTATAGCAATCAGCCCCAGCATTTT.